This T cell receptor (beta chain) was sequenced in a study of blood T cell repertoires in COVID-19. In terms of age and location, participants ranged from roughly 18 to 89 years and lived in under 30 US areas. Profiling relied on immunoSEQ multiplex PCR, and the TCRdb table lists in-frame clones only, not all of them. The sample gives around 190,000 clones, about 83% of which show up once; 3.2% is in the top ten. The sample taken for sequencing was PBMCs or T cells enriched from blood (not recorded which). This TCR was recovered from a woman aged 25 to 39 who had been exposed to COVID-19.

The chain's CDR3 is CASSSPGLPLHF. In DNA, the CDR3 is TGTGCCAGCAGTTCCCCGGGATTACCCCTCCACTTT. The chain links TRBV6-2 or TRBV6-3 to TRBJ1-6; unclear D gene. CDR1 is MNHEY, CDR2 SVGEGT, per germline. V was clipped by 4 bases and J by 12 bases, with 10 bases between them. This CDR3 spans 12 amino acids.